The T cell receptor beta chain described here comes from a study of CDR3 diversity in severe acne (dated by TCRdb to about 2019). This clonotype was detected a few times. Which antigen it targets is not known. No base qualities exist here, and no much larger clone lies one base off it. The library relied on PCR. TCRdb names Illumina HiSeq 2000 as the instrument used. TCRdb reprocessed the public reads (quality trimming at Q25 with fastp, clone calling with MiXCR) and kept in-frame beta chains. Each CDR3 protein gets just one entry, which takes the most common genes and DNA from the rows behind it. The sample table holds 79,000 or so distinct CDR3 sequences, of which under 55% were seen once. Roughly 12% of the sample lies in the top ten. Source material: blood. The origin of this receptor is a male donor with severe acne vulgaris.

The CDR3 here reads CASMPGPHFGGGYTF. The DNA sequence is given as TGTGCCAGCATGCCTGGACCCCACTTTGGTGGTGGCTACACCTTC. The sequence joins TRBV2 to TRBJ1-2; the D gene cannot be resolved reliably. CDR1 SNHLY and CDR2 FYNNEI were looked up in the germline V gene. The V and J ends are trimmed by 7 bases and 7 bases, leaving 22 bases between them. The CDR3, from cysteine to phenylalanine, totals 15 residues. Only CDR3 DNA is held: 45 bases, read in frame from base 1.